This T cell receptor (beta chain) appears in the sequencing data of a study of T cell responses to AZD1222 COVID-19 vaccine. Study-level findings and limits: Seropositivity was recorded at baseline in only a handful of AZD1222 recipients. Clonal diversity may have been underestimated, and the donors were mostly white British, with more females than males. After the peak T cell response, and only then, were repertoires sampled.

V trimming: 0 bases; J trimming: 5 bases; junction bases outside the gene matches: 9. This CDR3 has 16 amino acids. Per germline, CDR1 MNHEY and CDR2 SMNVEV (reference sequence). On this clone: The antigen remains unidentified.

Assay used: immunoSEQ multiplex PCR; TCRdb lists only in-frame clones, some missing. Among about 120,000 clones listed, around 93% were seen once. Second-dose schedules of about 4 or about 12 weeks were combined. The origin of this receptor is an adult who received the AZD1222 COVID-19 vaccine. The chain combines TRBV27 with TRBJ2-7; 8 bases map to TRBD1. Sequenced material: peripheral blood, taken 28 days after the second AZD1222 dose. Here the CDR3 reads CASSLSVDRVEDEQYF. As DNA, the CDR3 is TGTGCCAGCAGTTTATCGGTGGACAGGGTGGAGGACGAGCAGTACTTC.